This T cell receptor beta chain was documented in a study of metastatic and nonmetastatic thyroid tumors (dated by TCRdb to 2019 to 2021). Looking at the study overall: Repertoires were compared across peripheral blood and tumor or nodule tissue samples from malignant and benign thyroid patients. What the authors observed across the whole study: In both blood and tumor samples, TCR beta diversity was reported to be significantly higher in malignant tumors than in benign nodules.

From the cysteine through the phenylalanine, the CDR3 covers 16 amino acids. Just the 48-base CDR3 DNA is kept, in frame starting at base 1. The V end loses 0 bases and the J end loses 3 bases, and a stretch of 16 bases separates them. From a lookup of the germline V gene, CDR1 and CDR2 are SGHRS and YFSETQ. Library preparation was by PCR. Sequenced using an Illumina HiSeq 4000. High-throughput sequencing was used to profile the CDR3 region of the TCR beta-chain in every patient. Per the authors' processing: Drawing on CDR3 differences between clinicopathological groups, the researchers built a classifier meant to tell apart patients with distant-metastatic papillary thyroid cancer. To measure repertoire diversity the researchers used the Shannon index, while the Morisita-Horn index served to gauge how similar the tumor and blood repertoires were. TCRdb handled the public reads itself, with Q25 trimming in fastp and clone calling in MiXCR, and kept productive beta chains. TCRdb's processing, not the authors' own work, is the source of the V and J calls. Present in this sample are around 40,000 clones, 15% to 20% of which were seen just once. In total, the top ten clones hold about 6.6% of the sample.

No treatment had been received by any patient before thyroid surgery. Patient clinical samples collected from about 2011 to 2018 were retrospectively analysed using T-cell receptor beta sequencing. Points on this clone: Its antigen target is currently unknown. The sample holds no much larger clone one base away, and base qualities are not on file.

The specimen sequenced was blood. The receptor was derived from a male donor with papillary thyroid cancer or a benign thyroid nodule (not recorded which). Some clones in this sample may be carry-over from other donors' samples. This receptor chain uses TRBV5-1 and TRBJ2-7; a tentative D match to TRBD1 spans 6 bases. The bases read TGCGCCAGCAGCTTGGGCACAGGGTTTGGAGTCTACGAGCAGTACTTC. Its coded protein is CASSLGTGFGVYEQYF.